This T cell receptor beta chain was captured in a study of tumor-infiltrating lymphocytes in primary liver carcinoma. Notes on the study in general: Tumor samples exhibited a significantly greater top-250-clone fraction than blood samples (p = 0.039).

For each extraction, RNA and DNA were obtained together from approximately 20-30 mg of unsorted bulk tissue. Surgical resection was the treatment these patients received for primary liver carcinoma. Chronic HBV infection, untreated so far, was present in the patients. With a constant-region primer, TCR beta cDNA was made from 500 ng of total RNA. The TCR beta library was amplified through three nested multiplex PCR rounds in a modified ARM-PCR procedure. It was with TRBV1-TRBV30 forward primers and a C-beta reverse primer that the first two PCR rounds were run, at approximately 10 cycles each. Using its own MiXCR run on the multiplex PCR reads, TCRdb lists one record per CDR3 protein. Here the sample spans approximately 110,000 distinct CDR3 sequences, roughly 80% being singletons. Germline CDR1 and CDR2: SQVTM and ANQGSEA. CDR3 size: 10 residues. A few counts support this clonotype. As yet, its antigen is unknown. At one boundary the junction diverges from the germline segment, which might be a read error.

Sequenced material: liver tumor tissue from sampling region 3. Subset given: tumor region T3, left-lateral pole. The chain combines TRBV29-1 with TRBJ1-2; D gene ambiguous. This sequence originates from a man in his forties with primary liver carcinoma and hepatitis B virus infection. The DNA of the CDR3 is TGCAGTGTTGGTGATTATGGCCACACCTTC. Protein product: CSVGDYGHTF.